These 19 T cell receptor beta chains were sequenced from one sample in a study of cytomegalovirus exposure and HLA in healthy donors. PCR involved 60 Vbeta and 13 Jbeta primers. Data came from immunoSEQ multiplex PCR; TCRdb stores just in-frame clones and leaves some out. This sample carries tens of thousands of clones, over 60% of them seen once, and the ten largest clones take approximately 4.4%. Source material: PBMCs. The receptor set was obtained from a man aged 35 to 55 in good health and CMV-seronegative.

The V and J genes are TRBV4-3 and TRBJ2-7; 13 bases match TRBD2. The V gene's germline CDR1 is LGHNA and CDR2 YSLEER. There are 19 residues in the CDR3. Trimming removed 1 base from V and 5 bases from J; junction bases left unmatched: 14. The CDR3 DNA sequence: TGCGCCAGCAGCCAAGTTCGTGTACTAGCGGGAGGGCCCCCAAACGAGCAGTACTTC. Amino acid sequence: CASSQVRVLAGGPPNEQYF.

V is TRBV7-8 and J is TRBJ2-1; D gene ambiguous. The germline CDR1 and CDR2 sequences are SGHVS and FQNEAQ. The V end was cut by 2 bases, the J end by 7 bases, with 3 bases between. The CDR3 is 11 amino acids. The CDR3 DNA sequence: TGTGCCAGCAGCTTACTAAATGAGCAGTTCTTC. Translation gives CASSLLNEQFF.

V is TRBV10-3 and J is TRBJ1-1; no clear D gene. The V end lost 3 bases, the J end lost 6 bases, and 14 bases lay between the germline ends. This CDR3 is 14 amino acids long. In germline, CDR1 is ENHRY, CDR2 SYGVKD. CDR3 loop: CAISDQRSGAEAFF. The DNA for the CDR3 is TGTGCCATCAGTGACCAACGGAGTGGAGCTGAAGCTTTCTTT.

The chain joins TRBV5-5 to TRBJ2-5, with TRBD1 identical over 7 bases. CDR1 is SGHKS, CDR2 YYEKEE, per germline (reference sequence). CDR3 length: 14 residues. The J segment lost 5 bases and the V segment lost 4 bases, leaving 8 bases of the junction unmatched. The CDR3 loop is CASSPSQGVETQYF. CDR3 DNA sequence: TGTGCCAGCAGCCCATCGCAGGGGGTTGAGACCCAGTACTTC.

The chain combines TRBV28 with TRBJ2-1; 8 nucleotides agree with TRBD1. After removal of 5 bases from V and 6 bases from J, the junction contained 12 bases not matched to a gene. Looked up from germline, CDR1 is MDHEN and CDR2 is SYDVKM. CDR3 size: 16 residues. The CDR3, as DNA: TGTGCCAGCAGTCATTTCAGGGGGCGCGGGGCCAATGAGCAGTTCTTC. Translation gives CASSHFRGRGANEQFF.

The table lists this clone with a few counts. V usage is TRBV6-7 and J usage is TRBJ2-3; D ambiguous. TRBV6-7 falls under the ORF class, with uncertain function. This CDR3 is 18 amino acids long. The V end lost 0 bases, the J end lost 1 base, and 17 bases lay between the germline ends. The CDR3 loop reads CASSYSPRLVSGTDTQYF. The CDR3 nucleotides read TGTGCCAGCAGTTACTCCCCACGACTTGTCTCGGGCACAGATACGCAGTATTTT.

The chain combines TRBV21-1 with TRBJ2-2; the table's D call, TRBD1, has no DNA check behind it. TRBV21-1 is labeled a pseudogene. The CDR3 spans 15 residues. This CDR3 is CASSDRDRDTGELFF. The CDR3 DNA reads TGTGCCAGCAGCGACCGGGACAGGGACACCGGGGAGCTGTTTTTT.

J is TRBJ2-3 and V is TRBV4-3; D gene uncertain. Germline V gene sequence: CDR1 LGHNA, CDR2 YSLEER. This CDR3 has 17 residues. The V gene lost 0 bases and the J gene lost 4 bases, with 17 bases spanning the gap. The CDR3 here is CASSQDRSVVYSDTQYF. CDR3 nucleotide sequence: TGCGCCAGCAGCCAAGATAGGAGCGTGGTATACTCAGATACGCAGTATTTT.

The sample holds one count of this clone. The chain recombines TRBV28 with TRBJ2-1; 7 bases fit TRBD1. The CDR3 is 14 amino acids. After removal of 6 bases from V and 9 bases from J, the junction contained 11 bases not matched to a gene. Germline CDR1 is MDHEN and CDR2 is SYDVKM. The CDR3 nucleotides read TGTGCCAGCAGCGGGCAGGGGGTAGTTGGTGAGCAGTTCTTC. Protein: CASSGQGVVGEQFF. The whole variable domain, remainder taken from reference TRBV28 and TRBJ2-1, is DVKVTQSSRYLVKRTGEKVFLECVQDMDHENMFWYRQDPGLGLRLIYFSYDVKMKEKGDIPEGYSVSREKKERFSLILESASTNQTSMYLCASSGQGVVGEQFFGPGTRLTVL.

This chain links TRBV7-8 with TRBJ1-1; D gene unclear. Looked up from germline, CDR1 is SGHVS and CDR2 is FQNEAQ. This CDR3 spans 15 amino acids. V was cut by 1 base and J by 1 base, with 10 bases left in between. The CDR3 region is CASSLVTGTNTEAFF. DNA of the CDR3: TGTGCCAGCAGCTTAGTTACGGGAACGAACACTGAAGCTTTCTTT. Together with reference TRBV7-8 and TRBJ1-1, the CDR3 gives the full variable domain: GAGVSQSPRYKVAKRGQDVALRCDPISGHVSLFWYQQALGQGPEFLTYFQNEAQLDKSGLPSDRFFAERPEGSVSTLKIQRTQQEDSAVYLCASSLVTGTNTEAFFGQGTRLTVV.

The CDR3 sequence: CASRVGFTAYGYTF. The DNA of the CDR3 is TGTGCCAGCAGGGTGGGTTTTACAGCCTATGGCTACACCTTC. The genes are TRBV28 and TRBJ1-2; the D is unclear. The CDR3 is 14 residues long. The V end was cut by 6 bases, the J end by 4 bases, with 15 bases between. Per germline, CDR1 MDHEN and CDR2 SYDVKM.

The CDR3 coding sequence is TGCGCCAGCAGCCTGACGACTAGCGGGGTTTCCTACGAGCAGTACTTC. As protein: CASSLTTSGVSYEQYF. The chain couples TRBV5-1 to TRBJ2-7; 11 bases align to TRBD2. The CDR3 totals 16 residues. In germline, CDR1 is SGHRS, CDR2 YFSETQ. The trim removed 4 bases at V and 1 base at J, leaving 7 bases unmatched.

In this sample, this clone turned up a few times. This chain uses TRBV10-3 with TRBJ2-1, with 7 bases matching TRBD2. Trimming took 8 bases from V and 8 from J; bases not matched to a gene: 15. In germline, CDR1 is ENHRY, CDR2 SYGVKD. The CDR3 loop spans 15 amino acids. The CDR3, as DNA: TGTGCCATCGCAGTAGCGGGCTCCTTATTGTATGAGCAGTTCTTC. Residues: CAIAVAGSLLYEQFF.

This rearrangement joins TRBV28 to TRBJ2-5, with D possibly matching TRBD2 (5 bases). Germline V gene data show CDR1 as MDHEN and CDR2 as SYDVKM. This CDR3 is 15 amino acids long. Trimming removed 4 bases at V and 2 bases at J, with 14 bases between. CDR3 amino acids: CASSSTRGFQETQYF. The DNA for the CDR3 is TGTGCCAGCAGTTCTACTCGGGGATTTCAAGAGACCCAGTACTTC.

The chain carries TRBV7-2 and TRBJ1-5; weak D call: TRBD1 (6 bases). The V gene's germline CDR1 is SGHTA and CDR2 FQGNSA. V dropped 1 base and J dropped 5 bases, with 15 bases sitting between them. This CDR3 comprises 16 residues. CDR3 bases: TGTGCCAGCAGCTTAGAGCTGGGGCAGGGGTATCAGCCCCAGCATTTT. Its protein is CASSLELGQGYQPQHF.

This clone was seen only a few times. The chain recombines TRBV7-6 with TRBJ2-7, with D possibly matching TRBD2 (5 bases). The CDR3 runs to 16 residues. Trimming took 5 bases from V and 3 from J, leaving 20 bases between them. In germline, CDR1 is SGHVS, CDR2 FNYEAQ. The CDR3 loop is CASSPDYDPTNYEQYF. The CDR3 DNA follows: TGTGCCAGCAGCCCCGACTATGACCCGACCAACTACGAGCAGTACTTC. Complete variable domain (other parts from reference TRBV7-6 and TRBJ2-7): GAGVSQSPRYKVTKRGQDVALRCDPISGHVSLYWYRQALGQGPEFLTYFNYEAQQDKSGLPNDRFSAERPEGSISTLTIQRTEQRDSAMYRCASSPDYDPTNYEQYFGPGTRLTVT.

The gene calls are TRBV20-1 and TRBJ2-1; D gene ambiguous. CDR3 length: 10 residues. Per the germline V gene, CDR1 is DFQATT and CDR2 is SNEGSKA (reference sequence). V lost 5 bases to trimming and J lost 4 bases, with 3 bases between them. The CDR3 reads CSASYNEQFF. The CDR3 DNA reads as TGCAGTGCTTCGTACAATGAGCAGTTCTTC.

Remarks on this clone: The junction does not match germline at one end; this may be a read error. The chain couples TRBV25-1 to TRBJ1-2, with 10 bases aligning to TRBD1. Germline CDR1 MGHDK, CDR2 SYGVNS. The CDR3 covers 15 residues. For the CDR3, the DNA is TGTGCCAGCAGTGACCCGGGACAGGGGTACTATAGCTACACCTTC. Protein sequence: CASSDPGQGYYSYTF.

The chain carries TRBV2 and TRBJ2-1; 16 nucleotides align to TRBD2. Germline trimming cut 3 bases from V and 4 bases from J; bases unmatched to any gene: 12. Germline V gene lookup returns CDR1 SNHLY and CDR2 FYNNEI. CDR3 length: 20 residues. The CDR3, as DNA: TGTGCCAGCAGTGATGAGGTGCAGGGACTAGCGGGAGGGCTTTACAATGAGCAGTTCTTC. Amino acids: CASSDEVQGLAGGLYNEQFF.